This is a list of T cell receptor beta chains from one sample in a study of blood T cell repertoires in COVID-19. Using immunoSEQ multiplex PCR, the repertoire was profiled, and TCRdb retains in-frame clones only, with some absent. The table includes just over 300,000 clones, under 90% detected once. The sequencing sample was made of peripheral blood. These receptors all stem from a woman aged 25 to 45 with COVID-19, enrolled during active disease. The CDR3 runs from the conserved cysteine through the conserved F or W. The D gene is left open where the match is weak. Clone size is given for some rows only: seen once, a few or many times, or a class if the clone is expanded.

NA,13,TRBJ1-4,NA,TRBV18,TGTGCCAGCTCACCGCGGCTTAATGAAAAACTGTTTTTT,CASSPRLNEKLFF
NA,14,TRBJ1-4,NA,TRBV19,TGTGCCAGCCGTGACTCACCAAGAAATGAAAAACTGTTTTTT,CASRDSPRNEKLFF
NA,16,TRBJ1-6,TRBD1,TRBV30,TGTGCCTGGAGGTTACAGGGGCCTACTTTAAATTCACCCCTCCACTTT,CAWRLQGPTLNSPLHF
NA,14,TRBJ1-2,TRBD1,TRBV19,TGTGCCAGTAGGCCCTGGACAGGCCGGGATGGCTACACCTTC,CASRPWTGRDGYTF
NA,15,TRBJ2-3,TRBD2,TRBV3-1/TRBV3-2,TGTGCCAGCAGCCAAGGGACTAGATGGGCAGATACGCAGTATTTT,CASSQGTRWADTQYF
NA,12,TRBJ1-1,NA,TRBV28,TGTGCCAGCAGGACAGTGAACACTGAAGCTTTCTTT,CASRTVNTEAFF
NA,15,TRBJ2-5,NA,TRBV18,TGTGCCAGCTCTGGGGTAGCGACGCAAAAAGAGACCCAGTACTTC,CASSGVATQKETQYF
NA,14,TRBJ1-2,NA,TRBV3-1/TRBV3-2,TGTGCCAGCAGCCATGGGGGGGGTAACTATGGCTACACCTTC,CASSHGGGNYGYTF
NA,17,TRBJ1-1,NA,TRBV12-5,TGTGCTAGTGGTTTGGGTCCCGGGGCGGGGAGGGACACTGAAGCTTTCTTT,CASGLGPGAGRDTEAFF
once,13,TRBJ1-2,NA,TRBV11-3,TGTGCCAGCAGCTTAGAAGGGGTTGATGGCTACACCTTC,CASSLEGVDGYTF
NA,15,TRBJ2-3,NA,TRBV18,TGTGCCAGCTCACCGATACAGGGTAGCACAGATACGCAGTATTTT,CASSPIQGSTDTQYF
NA,15,TRBJ2-1,NA,TRBV6-5,TGTGCCAGCAGTTACGGGCTAGGAGGCTACAATGAGCAGTTCTTC,CASSYGLGGYNEQFF
NA,13,TRBJ2-7,TRBD2,TRBV5-1,TGCGCCAGCGGGATAGCGGGAGACTACGAGCAGTACTTC,CASGIAGDYEQYF
NA,18,TRBJ1-2,TRBD1,TRBV4-1,TGCGCCAGCAGCCAAGTTATTAGCCGGACAGGGGGGGACTATGGCTACACCTTC,CASSQVISRTGGDYGYTF
NA,16,TRBJ1-4,TRBD1,TRBV2,TGTGCCAGCAGCCCCGGAAGGGGACAGGTACATGAAAAACTGTTTTTT,CASSPGRGQVHEKLFF
NA,16,TRBJ2-7,TRBD2,TRBV4-3,TGCGCCAGCGAACCAGGGACTAGCGGGCGGGCCTACGAGCAGTACTTC,CASEPGTSGRAYEQYF
once,14,TRBJ1-4,NA,TRBV19,TGTGCCAGTAGTAGGTCGGCAACTAATGAAAAACTGTTTTTT,CASSRSATNEKLFF
NA,13,TRBJ1-1,NA,TRBV2,TGTGCCAGCAGTGGTTACAGGGATACTGAAGCTTTCTTT,CASSGYRDTEAFF
NA,15,TRBJ2-2,TRBD1,TRBV5-5,TGTGCCAGCAGCTTACAGGGGGCAAGCACCGGGGAGCTGTTTTTT,CASSLQGASTGELFF
NA,15,TRBJ2-4,NA,TRBV11-2,TGTGCCAGCAGCTCGTGGACTGTGGCCAAAAACATTCAGTACTTC,CASSSWTVAKNIQYF
NA,14,TRBJ1-1,NA,TRBV19,TGTGCCAGTAGTACGACAGTTCCGAACACTGAAGCTTTCTTT,CASSTTVPNTEAFF
NA,15,TRBJ1-2,NA,TRBV7-2,TGTGCCAGCAGCTTAGCTTGGACACGAAACTATGGCTACACCTTC,CASSLAWTRNYGYTF
NA,16,TRBJ2-2,NA,TRBV6-2/TRBV6-3,TGTGCCAGCAGTTATATAGGGTATGGGAGCACCGGGGAGCTGTTTTTT,CASSYIGYGSTGELFF
NA,15,TRBJ2-1,TRBD2,TRBV6-5,TGTGCCAGCCGACTAGCGGGGTTCGAGGGGAATGAGCAGTTCTTC,CASRLAGFEGNEQFF
NA,15,TRBJ1-6,TRBD1,TRBV19,TGTGCCAGTAGCCCTGACAGGGCGGGAAATTCACCCCTCCACTTT,CASSPDRAGNSPLHF
NA,14,TRBJ1-2,TRBD1,TRBV4-1,TGCGCCAGCAGCCCGGGACAGGGCGATTATGGCTACACCTTC,CASSPGQGDYGYTF
NA,13,TRBJ1-6,NA,TRBV5-4,TGTGCCAGCAGCTTCCAGGGCGGTTCACCCCTCCACTTT,CASSFQGGSPLHF
once,15,TRBJ1-1,NA,TRBV5-6,TGTGCCAGCAGCTTGGCGGCAGGGGTTGACACTGAAGCTTTCTTT,CASSLAAGVDTEAFF
NA,13,TRBJ1-1,NA,TRBV6-4,TGTGCCAGCAGTGTCACAGGTAACACTGAAGCTTTCTTT,CASSVTGNTEAFF
NA,17,TRBJ1-4,NA,TRBV4-2,TGTGCCAGCAGCCAAGAAGCCCAGACAGCCCTGGGTGAAAAACTGTTTTTT,CASSQEAQTALGEKLFF
NA,15,TRBJ2-3,TRBD2,TRBV27,TGTGCCAGCAGGAAACTAGCGGACAACACAGATACGCAGTATTTT,CASRKLADNTDTQYF
NA,15,TRBJ1-3,NA,TRBV18,TGTGCCAGCTCCTCCCAGGACAGCTCTGGAAACACCATATATTTT,CASSSQDSSGNTIYF
NA,18,TRBJ1-1,NA,TRBV1,TGCACCAGCAGCCAAGAGGGACTGGAAGGCTATGTGAACACTGAAGCTTTCTTT,CTSSQEGLEGYVNTEAFF
NA,15,TRBJ2-7,TRBD1,TRBV25-1,TGTGCCAGCAGTGAACTCGGACAGGGAAACTACGAGCAGTACTTC,CASSELGQGNYEQYF
NA,14,TRBJ2-5,TRBD2,TRBV7-2,TGTGCCAGCAGCCCTAGCGGGGGGTCCGAGACCCAGTACTTC,CASSPSGGSETQYF
NA,15,TRBJ1-6,NA,TRBV28,TGTGCCAGCAGAACCAGGCGGGGGGCTTTTTCACCCCTCCACTTT,CASRTRRGAFSPLHF
NA,15,TRBJ1-5,NA,TRBV30,TGTGCCTGGACGCGAGGACACTACCCCAATCAGCCCCAGCATTTT,CAWTRGHYPNQPQHF
NA,16,TRBJ2-3,NA,TRBV28,TGTGCCAGCAGTTTCAACTTTGCGGGGAACACAGATACGCAGTATTTT,CASSFNFAGNTDTQYF
NA,16,TRBJ1-1,TRBD1,TRBV19,TGTGCCAGTAGCCGTATACAGGGGACAAAGGGCACTGAAGCTTTCTTT,CASSRIQGTKGTEAFF
NA,18,TRBJ1-1,TRBD1,TRBV4-1,TGCGCCAGCAGCCCCGGACAGGCGCACGGACCCATGAACACTGAAGCTTTCTTT,CASSPGQAHGPMNTEAFF
NA,15,TRBJ2-3,NA,TRBV10-3,TGTGCCATCAGTGGGGCAGGGGAAGGCACAGATACGCAGTATTTT,CAISGAGEGTDTQYF
NA,16,TRBJ1-2,TRBD1,TRBV4-1,TGCGCCAGCAGCCAAGAGACCACAGGGGGCTACTATGGCTACACCTTC,CASSQETTGGYYGYTF
NA,15,TRBJ1-1,NA,TRBV19,TGTGCCAGTAGCATCGATAACCCGGGGAACACTGAAGCTTTCTTT,CASSIDNPGNTEAFF
once,21,TRBJ1-6,TRBD1,TRBV4-1,TGCGCCAGCACCCCTTTAACGGACAGGGGGCTATACCCCTCGAGGAATTCACCCCTCCACTTT,CASTPLTDRGLYPSRNSPLHF
NA,15,TRBJ2-3,NA,TRBV2,TGTGCCAGCAGTCGACAGCGCGGCGCCACAGATACGCAGTATTTT,CASSRQRGATDTQYF
NA,13,TRBJ1-5,NA,TRBV20-1,TGCAGTGCTAGTGAGAGTCGCAATCAGCCCCAGCATTTT,CSASESRNQPQHF
once,13,TRBJ1-6,NA,TRBV28,TGTGCCAGCACCCCAGGGTGGAATTCACCCCTCCACTTT,CASTPGWNSPLHF
NA,15,TRBJ1-1,TRBD1,TRBV28,TGTGCCAGCAGTGAGAGGACAGGGCTGGGCACTGAAGCTTTCTTT,CASSERTGLGTEAFF
NA,14,TRBJ1-2,NA,TRBV7-3,TGTGCCAGCAGCAACAACCCAAATTTTTATGGCTACACCTTC,CASSNNPNFYGYTF
NA,16,TRBJ2-1,TRBD2,TRBV24-1,TGTGCCACCAGTGATTCCCGGACTAGCGGGGGGGTTAAGCAGTTCTTC,CATSDSRTSGGVKQFF
NA,15,TRBJ1-6,NA,TRBV28,TGTGCCAGCAGTCCGCAACAGGGTAGAAATTCACCCCTCCACTTT,CASSPQQGRNSPLHF
NA,13,TRBJ1-3,NA,TRBV20-1,TGCAGTGCTAGTACCGGGGATGGAAACACCATATATTTT,CSASTGDGNTIYF
NA,13,TRBJ1-4,NA,TRBV2,TGTGCCAGCAATTCGAGGGAGGAAGAAAAACTGTTTTTT,CASNSREEEKLFF
NA,13,TRBJ2-5,NA,TRBV5-5,TGTGCCAGCAGCTTTTCGACATACGAGACCCAGTACTTC,CASSFSTYETQYF
NA,15,TRBJ2-1,NA,TRBV4-1,TGCGCCAGCAGCCATCCCACTTTCGGGTTAACCGCGCAGTTCTTC,CASSHPTFGLTAQFF
NA,15,TRBJ2-5,NA,TRBV6-5,TGTGCCAGCAGTTACTCTGCAGGGAAGAGGGAGACCCAGTACTTC,CASSYSAGKRETQYF
NA,14,TRBJ2-3,NA,TRBV6-1,TGTGCCAGCAGTGAAGGGCCAACCGGGGATACGCAGTATTTT,CASSEGPTGDTQYF
NA,13,TRBJ1-5,TRBD1,TRBV30,TGTGCCTGGAGCCCACAGGGGGATCAGCCCCAGCATTTT,CAWSPQGDQPQHF
NA,16,TRBJ2-3,NA,TRBV7-3,TGTGCCAGCAGCTTATGGGCGGGTTCTAGCACAGATACGCAGTATTTT,CASSLWAGSSTDTQYF